The 20 T cell receptor beta chains presented below share a single source sample, sequenced in a study of tumor and adjacent non-tumor tissue in lung cancer. A modified ARM-PCR protocol with three rounds of nested PCR amplified TCRbeta. One entry per CDR3 protein results from TCRdb running MiXCR on the multiplex PCR reads. The profile shows approximately 79,000 distinct CDR3 sequences, roughly 72% of them singletons. RNA was extracted from bulk tissue without any cell sorting. The sample comprised lung tumor tissue. Every receptor here comes from a woman aged 40 to 49 with non-small cell lung cancer.

CDR3 DNA: TGTGCCAGCAGTGTAAATATGCGAAGTCTCCGGGGAGCCACCGGGGAGCTGTTTTTT. Its protein product is CASSVNMRSLRGATGELFF. The chain combines TRBV25-1 with TRBJ2-2; possibly TRBD2 for D (5 bases). The CDR3 is made up of 19 amino acids. V was trimmed by 4 bases and J by 4 bases, leaving 25 bases between them. The V gene's germline CDR1 is MGHDK and CDR2 SYGVNS.

Concerning this clonotype itself: One base away lies a much larger clone, so this may be a sequencing read error. The CDR3 coding sequence is TGTGCCAGCAGCCCACAGGGGTCGAACACCGGGAAGCTGTTTTTT. It translates to CASSPQGSNTGKLFF. This rearrangement joins TRBV7-9 to TRBJ2-2, with 7 bases aligning to TRBD1. The CDR3 covers 15 residues. Germline V gives CDR1 SEHNR, CDR2 FQNEAQ (reference sequence).

As to this clonotype: Its ends do not fully match the called genes, so a read error is possible. The chain joins TRBV29-1 to TRBJ2-5; D gene unclear. Germline V lookup: CDR1 SQVTM, CDR2 ANQGSEA. The length of the CDR3 is 12 residues. CDR3 residues: CNVELTGETQYF. For the CDR3, the DNA is TGCAACGTTGAACTCACTGGAGAGACTCAGTACTTC.

Comments on this clonotype: Given a much more abundant clone one base away, this may be a read error. The chain joins TRBV14 to TRBJ2-7, with no clear D. Germline V gives CDR1 SGHDN, CDR2 FVKESK. The CDR3 consists of 12 residues. This chain's CDR3 is CASRQVRNEQYF. In DNA, the CDR3 is TGTGCCAGCAGGCAAGTACGTAACGAGCAGTACTTC.

This clonotype has only a few counts. An end of the junction does not agree with germline; a read error may underlie this. The V call is TRBV4-2, the J call TRBJ2-7, with 8 bases that match TRBD2. The CDR3 runs to 19 residues. The germline V gene encodes CDR1 LGHNA and CDR2 YNFKEQ. The CDR3 reads CASSQDQGGGPTLAYGQYF. As DNA, the CDR3 is TGTGCCAGCAGCCAAGATCAGGGCGGGGGGCCCACCTTAGCCTACGGGCAGTACTTC.

Of note for this clonotype: An end of the junction differs from the germline gene, which may be a read error. The chain has TRBV10-3 and TRBJ2-4; D is undetermined. The CDR3 is made up of 13 amino acids. From germline, CDR1 is ENHRY and CDR2 SYGVKD. The CDR3 spells CAISVGTLNIQYF. For the CDR3, the DNA is TGTGCCATCAGTGTCGGCACTCTAAACATTCAGTATTTC.

As regards this clonotype: Because the CDR3 is missing its conserved closing phenylalanine or tryptophan, this is likely a read error. The limits of the CDR3 on the DNA are not certain, so only TCRdb's listed CDR3 is given. The CDR3 loop reads CASSFGRGRTSTDTQCL. The rearrangement uses TRBV11-2 and TRBJ2-3; no check of the table's D call, TRBD1, against the DNA was made. Ends included, the CDR3 has 17 residues. Germline V CDR1 and CDR2: SGHAT, FQNNGV.

The chain couples TRBV5-4 to TRBJ2-7; D could derive from TRBD1 or TRBD2 (7 bases each). CDR1 SGHNT and CDR2 YYREEE come from the germline V gene (reference sequence). This CDR3 is 15 amino acids long. The ends were cut back, 4 bases at V and 4 bases at J, with 18 bases in the middle. The DNA of the CDR3 is TGTGCCAGCAGCCTGGGAGGGACAGCGTTTTACGAGCAGTACTTC. It codes for CASSLGGTAFYEQYF. Complete variable domain (other parts from reference TRBV5-4 and TRBJ2-7): ETGVTQSPTHLIKTRGQQVTLRCSSQSGHNTVSWYQQALGQGPQFIFQYYREEENGRGNFPPRFSGLQFPNYSSELNVNALELDDSALYLCASSLGGTAFYEQYFGPGTRLTVT.

In this sample, this clonotype turned up many times. The rearrangement links TRBV12-3 or TRBV12-4 to TRBJ1-1; D gene uncertain. Trimming removed 6 bases from V and 0 bases from J, with 14 bases in between. CDR3 length: 15 residues. The CDR3 nucleotides read TGTGCCAGCAGCCTCTCGGGCAGGCTGAACACTGAAGCTTTCTTT. Translation: CASSLSGRLNTEAFF.

This chain links TRBV2 with TRBJ1-5; D not resolved. Germline loops: CDR1 SNHLY, CDR2 FYNNEI. V was cut by 2 bases and J by 0 bases, with 11 bases left in between. The CDR3 extends over 16 amino acids. The CDR3 here is CASSEQAVLSNQPQHF. In DNA, the CDR3 is TGTGCCAGCAGTGAACAGGCAGTCCTTAGCAATCAGCCCCAGCATTTT.

With regard to this clonotype: The junction differs from germline at one of its ends, possibly a read error. The rearrangement joins TRBV11-2 to TRBJ2-3, with 11 bases fitting TRBD2. CDR1 SGHAT and CDR2 FQNNGV come from the germline V gene. The CDR3 sequence is 15 residues long. CDR3: CASSLVTSGTDMQYF. The CDR3 bases are TGTGCCAGCAGCTTAGTGACTAGCGGGACGGATATGCAGTATTTT.

This clonotype has more than one count but fewer than ten. This may come from a read error, since a much larger clone is one base off. The chain joins TRBV5-4 to TRBJ2-3, with D possibly matching TRBD2 (7 bases). This CDR3 has 16 amino acids. Trimming pared 3 bases from V and 1 base from J, leaving 15 bases between. Germline loops: CDR1 SGHNT, CDR2 YYREEE (reference sequence). This CDR3 reads CASSSTGGRGTDTQYF. Written as DNA, the CDR3 is TGTGCCAGCAGCTCGACGGGGGGCCGGGGCACAGATACGCAGTATTTT.

This clonotype has just a few counts. Since no conserved phenylalanine or tryptophan closes the CDR3, a read error is the likely cause. Here the CDR3 DNA reads TGTACCAGCAGCGGGGGACCGAGGGTGGCGTCAGATACGCAGTATTCT. Translated, it gives CTSSGGPRVASDTQYS. V is TRBV5-4 and J is TRBJ2-3; 8 bases match TRBD2. From germline, CDR1 is SGHNT and CDR2 YYREEE (reference sequence). The CDR3 has 16 residues.

Comments on this clonotype: It is likely a read error, because the conserved phenylalanine at the end of the CDR3 is missing. Because the CDR3's place on the DNA is in doubt, the DNA is left out and the CDR3 is given as listed by TCRdb. The chain uses TRBV29-1 and TRBJ2-4; the table's D call TRBD1 went unverified against the DNA. Both ends counted, the CDR3 spans 14 residues. From germline, CDR1 is SQVTM and CDR2 ANQGSEA. The CDR3 is CSAGGGQGSDIHYC.

The chain links TRBV10-3 to TRBJ2-3; tentatively, D is TRBD1 or TRBD2 (5 bases each). CDR1 and CDR2 from the germline V gene are ENHRY and SYGVKD. The CDR3 contains 14 residues. V was shortened by 2 bases and J by 4 bases, with 10 bases between the two germline ends. The DNA for the CDR3 is TGTGCCATCAGTGAGGGGACCGGGGCAGATACGCAGTATTTT. Protein: CAISEGTGADTQYF.

In its sample, this clonotype was seen once. J is TRBJ1-6 and V is TRBV6-1; no reliable D call. This CDR3 has 16 amino acids. Germline assignment: CDR1 MNHNS and CDR2 SASEGT. Trimming pared 1 base from V and 18 bases from J, leaving 25 bases between. The CDR3 DNA follows: TGTGCCAGCAGTGAAGAGGGAAGCCGCTATAATTCACCCAACCACTTT. The encoded protein is CASSEEGSRYNSPNHF.

About this clonotype itself: An end of the junction does not agree with germline; a read error may underlie this. The chain employs TRBV7-9 and TRBJ2-1; 9 nucleotides match TRBD2. Germline CDR1 reads SEHNR; CDR2 reads FQNEAQ (reference sequence). The CDR3 loop spans 14 amino acids. The chain's CDR3 is CACSLSGRGNEQFF. In DNA form, the CDR3 reads TGTGCCTGCAGCCTTAGCGGGAGAGGGAATGAGCAGTTCTTC.

This clonotype came up a few times. Its ends do not fully match the called genes, so a read error is possible. This chain links TRBV6-1 with TRBJ2-7; TRBD1 is a possible D gene (5 bases). Germline CDR1 MNHNS, CDR2 SASEGT. There are 12 residues in the CDR3. The CDR3 DNA reads as TGTGCCAGCAGCCTACAGGATTACGTGCAGTACTTC. Translating it yields CASSLQDYVQYF.

Comment on this clonotype: At one of its ends the junction is not consistent with the germline gene, which may arise from a read error. V usage is TRBV7-9 and J usage is TRBJ1-2; 8 bases align to TRBD1. Germline V gene lookup returns CDR1 SEHNR and CDR2 FQNEAQ (reference sequence). The CDR3 is made up of 14 amino acids. In nucleotides, the CDR3 is TGTGCCAACACCACCCTTTGGACAGGGAATGGCCACACCTTC. Residues: CANTTLWTGNGHTF.

This clonotype was seen only a few times. Possible read error: a much larger clone is one base away. The rearrangement uses TRBV29-1 and TRBJ2-3, with D perhaps TRBD2 (6 bases). V lost 8 bases and J lost 2, with 14 bases in between. The CDR3 sequence is 13 residues long. In germline, CDR1 is SQVTM, CDR2 ANQGSEA. In nucleotides, the CDR3 is TGCAGCACACGGGACTTTAACACAGATACGCAGTATTTT. It codes for CSTRDFNTDTQYF.